This entry is about one TCR beta chain. The PCR employed 60 Vbeta primers together with 13 Jbeta primers. The protocol was immunoSEQ multiplex PCR, while the TCRdb copy is restricted to in-frame clones and leaves out a portion. There are around 280,000 clones in the sample; 70% to 90% occur only once, and about 2.3% lies in the top ten. Donors consisted of healthy bone marrow donors. The CDR3 covers 16 residues. Germline loops: CDR1 SQVTM, CDR2 ANQGSEA. With 7 bases removed from V and 2 bases from J, the gap between germline ends came to 18 bases. This sample is drawn from a study of cytomegalovirus exposure and HLA in healthy donors. Looking at the study overall: Earlier findings included roughly 120 million unique TCR beta sequences obtained from 150 million to 200 million T cells.

The chain employs TRBV29-1 and TRBJ2-6; no firm D call. The sample consisted of PBMCs. The TCR sequence derives from a woman between 18 and 29 years old in good health and CMV-seronegative. CDR3 DNA sequence: TGCAGCGATGCCCAGGCCTCGTCGGCTGGGGCCAACGTCCTGACTTTC. Residues: CSDAQASSAGANVLTF. The full variable domain, with the rest looked up from reference TRBV29-1 and TRBJ2-6, is SAVISQKPSRDICQRGTSLTIQCQVDSQVTMMFWYRQQPGQSLTLIATANQGSEATYESGFVIDKFPISRPNLTFSTLTVSNMSPEDSSIYLCSDAQASSAGANVLTFGAGSRLTVL.